The TCR beta chain described here comes from a study of blood T cell repertoires in COVID-19 (dated by TCRdb to about 2020). Study-wide context: Samples from collaborators originated in the United States, Italy and Spain and spanned both the acute and convalescent phases of COVID-19. The prospective study material was composed of cDNA or gDNA derived from T cells, B-cell-depleted T cells, or PBMCs. The repertoires were made available in a free public database intended to serve as a resource for research on the immune response to SARS-CoV-2. Subjects who had been exposed to COVID-19, were actively infected with it, or had recovered from it provided the deeply sampled blood TCRbeta repertoires that made up the dataset. Samples were obtained from the ongoing ImmuneRACE study (first 160 participants) and from over a thousand subjects provided by 6 global collaborators. A de-identified subject ID, COVID-19 status, age in years and sex were almost always included in the sample metadata. Where HLA class I and class II types were available, the types were taken from metadata supplied by the sample provider, not from assay-based typing.

TCRbeta CDR3 regions were amplified from genomic DNA using the immunoSEQ Assay, a bias-controlled multiplex PCR. Processing in the source paper ran as follows. Nucleated cell counts per sample were estimated from amplification of reference gene primers within the assay. To quantify the absolute abundance of each unique TCRbeta CDR3 rearrangement, sequence reads were collapsed and filtered. For each sample, productive Simpson clonality was calculated as the square root of Simpson's diversity index across productive rearrangements. In TCRdb, the immuneACCESS table is reduced to in-frame sequences with V and J assigned. These tables do not hold every clone; where another copy was compared, an unresolved V gene accounts for under half, and the others remain unexplained. V and J calls and clone size are copied from that table; D and trimming were computed from the DNA. The sample contains around 380,000 clones, approximately 87% of them found a single time. 1.3% of the sample lies in the top ten.

Participants in the prospective study were enrolled through a virtual design, were aged roughly 18 to 100 years, and lived in some 24 United States geographic areas. In the prospective study, participants were assigned to cohorts based on the clinical history participants reported in a screening survey and a study questionnaire. Recovered participants in ImmuneRACE Cohort 3 were defined by two consecutive negative NP/OP PCR tests, clearance by a healthcare professional, or resolution of symptoms. Mobile phlebotomists in the prospective study collected whole blood, serum and a nasopharyngeal or oropharyngeal swab from every participant. Over a 2-month period, participants in the prospective study had the option of providing additional blood draws and questionnaires. Blood samples from the prospective study were shipped frozen or at room temperature prior to DNA extraction. Turning to this clone: It lacks a known antigen. Within one base of it there is no much larger clone, and no base qualities were kept.

Study-wide findings and limitations: Clinical and demographic metadata were provided uncurated, with the amount varying by source and participant.

Spanning cysteine to phenylalanine, the CDR3 consists of 11 amino acids. Here the CDR3 DNA is all that survives: 33 bases in frame from base 1. V loses 1 base, J loses 14 bases, and the germline ends lie 9 bases apart. CDR1 DFQATT and CDR2 SNEGSKA were looked up in the germline V gene (reference sequence). The chain joins TRBV20-1 to TRBJ1-6; the D gene remains uncertain. The sequence came from a man younger than 45 who had recovered from COVID-19. Sequencing used PBMCs or T cells enriched from blood (not recorded which). The sequence in DNA is TGCAGTGCTAGAGGGCGGAGGTCCCTCCACTTT. This is translated as CSARGRRSLHF.